This TCR beta chain was profiled in a study of blood T cell repertoires in COVID-19. Study context: Acute and convalescent COVID-19 specimens originated in the United States, Italy and Spain. PBMCs, B-cell-depleted T cells, or T cells provided the cDNA or gDNA that made up the material.

Germline V lookup: CDR1 KGHSH, CDR2 LQKENI. The ends lost 4 bases at V and 6 bases at J; junction bases unmatched: 6. This CDR3 is 17 amino acids long. Under the authors' procedure: Estimation of nucleated cell counts was performed using reference gene primer amplification. Data came from immunoSEQ multiplex PCR; TCRdb stores just in-frame clones and leaves some out. V and J calls and clone size come straight from that table; D and trimming were deduced from the DNA. The sample has about 200,000 clones, 75% to 95% seen once. The receptor was isolated from a middle-aged man with acute or convalescent COVID-19. Sequenced sample: peripheral blood. The rearrangement uses TRBV18 and TRBJ2-1, with 16 bases fitting TRBD2. The CDR3 region is CASSLGLAGGLTNEQFF. Written as DNA, the CDR3 is TGTGCCAGCTCACTGGGACTAGCGGGAGGGCTGACCAATGAGCAGTTCTTC.